This TCR beta chain was identified during a study of technical replicates of blood from four donors. The sample holds one count of this clone. Germline V gene data show CDR1 as SQVTM and CDR2 as ANQGSEA. This CDR3 is 15 amino acids long. The junction had 10 bases not matched to a gene; V was cut back by 6 bases and J by 3 bases. Here immunoSEQ multiplex PCR was the method, and the copy in TCRdb shows in-frame clones only, minus some. The data show about 75,000 clones, 95% to 98% seen once. Sequenced material: T cells isolated from PBMCs. The receptor's source is a human donor in good health. The V gene is TRBV29-1, the J gene TRBJ2-7, with 11 bases fitting TRBD2. CDR3 residues: CSVEPIAGGDYEQYF. The CDR3 region has the DNA TGCAGCGTGGAACCTATAGCGGGGGGGGACTACGAGCAGTACTTC.